Shown below are 21 T cell receptor beta chains from a single sample sequenced in a study of T-cell reconstitution after alpha-beta-depleted transplantation in children. Preparation of the TCRbeta library was carried out with unique molecular identifiers. TCRdb itself ran the PCR reads through MiXCR, one entry per CDR3 protein. Of about 480,000 distinct CDR3 sequences listed, approximately 12% were seen once; the top ten hold around 6%. Sequencing used PBMCs from the stem cell graft donor, obtained from the stem cell graft. These receptors all stem from a human donor who donated a stem cell graft to a child with combined immunodeficiency.

The sample holds many counts of this clonotype. CDR3 sequence: CASRDRSYEQYF. The CDR3 nucleotides are TGTGCCAGCAGGGACAGATCCTACGAGCAGTACTTC. The gene calls are TRBV12-3 or TRBV12-4 and TRBJ2-7, with TRBD1 as a possible D gene (6 bases). V lost 6 bases and J lost 1, with 7 bases in between. This CDR3 region has 12 residues.

The chain has TRBV4-3 and TRBJ2-7, with a weak D call TRBD2 (6 bases). The CDR3 is made up of 17 amino acids. The V gene's germline CDR1 is LGHNA and CDR2 YSLEER. Between the trimmed V and J ends, which lost 3 bases and 6 bases, there was a span of 24 bases. CDR3 nucleotides: TGCGCCAGCAGCCAGACCGTACTAAACGGAGGGTCTCCCGAGCAGTACTTC. It yields the protein CASSQTVLNGGSPEQYF.

The chain uses TRBV20-1 and TRBJ2-3, with TRBD1 matching over 7 bases. The CDR3 consists of 13 residues. Germline V CDR1 and CDR2: DFQATT, SNEGSKA (reference sequence). V dropped 6 bases and J dropped 1; count of bases not matched to a gene: 4. For the CDR3, the DNA is TGCAGTGCAGGGGGCGCGGGCACAGATACGCAGTATTTT. Amino acid sequence: CSAGGAGTDTQYF.

This clonotype came up many times. The chain has TRBV7-2 and TRBJ2-5, with D perhaps given as TRBD1 or TRBD2 (6 bases each). This CDR3 comprises 14 residues. Trimming pared 5 bases from V and 3 bases from J, leaving 13 bases between. From germline, CDR1 is SGHTA and CDR2 FQGNSA. The CDR3 is CASSRGTYEETQYF. The CDR3 DNA is TGTGCCAGCAGCCGCGGGACATACGAAGAGACCCAGTACTTC.

V is TRBV18 and J is TRBJ2-5; D call uncertain. The CDR3 sequence is 13 residues long. Germline lookup yields CDR1 KGHSH and CDR2 LQKENI. V gave up 2 bases and J gave up 5 bases, with 9 bases separating them. The CDR3 DNA is TGTGCCAGCTCACCAAGGCGATCGGAGACCCAGTACTTC. Protein sequence: CASSPRRSETQYF.

This clonotype was detected many times. The rearrangement uses TRBV7-8 and TRBJ2-7; no clear D gene. Germline V gives CDR1 SGHVS, CDR2 FQNEAQ. V lost 5 bases and J 3 bases, leaving 17 bases between the germline ends. The CDR3 length is 15 residues. The CDR3 DNA is TGTGCCAGCAGCCTCCTCCATGGAGTCGGCTACGAGCAGTACTTC. It encodes CASSLLHGVGYEQYF.

The chain has TRBV6-5 and TRBJ2-2, with 10 bases lining up with TRBD1. CDR1 and CDR2 from the germline V gene are MNHEY and SVGAGI. The CDR3 is 18 residues long. Trimming at V came to 1 base and at J to 1 base, leaving 6 bases not matched to a gene. This CDR3 is CASSYFYGDRGNTGELFF. The CDR3 DNA sequence: TGTGCCAGCAGTTACTTTTATGGGGACAGGGGGAACACCGGGGAGCTGTTTTTT.

This clonotype appeared a few times. The chain employs TRBV12-3 or TRBV12-4 and TRBJ2-7; 7 positions agree with TRBD1. The CDR3 consists of 14 residues. V was clipped by 6 bases and J by 2 bases; unmatched bases: 7. The CDR3 protein is CASSHDRAPYEQYF. The CDR3 DNA reads TGTGCCAGCAGCCACGACAGGGCCCCCTACGAGCAGTACTTC.

This chain links TRBV4-3 with TRBJ2-2; 7 bases align to TRBD2. Germline-derived CDR1 and CDR2 are LGHNA and YSLEER. The V and J ends lost 4 bases and 6 bases, in that order; junction bases with no gene match: 5. CDR3 length equals 14 residues. CDR3 nucleotides: TGCGCCAGCAGCCTTGGGGGGGTGTCCGGGGAGCTGTTTTTT. Its protein product is CASSLGGVSGELFF.

The chain joins TRBV29-1 to TRBJ2-3; 8 bases match TRBD1. CDR1 and CDR2 from the germline V gene are SQVTM and ANQGSEA. This CDR3 comprises 13 residues. After removal of 7 bases from V and 10 bases from J, the junction contained 13 bases not matched to a gene. Here the CDR3 reads CSARDRIDFSQYF. CDR3 nucleotide sequence: TGCAGCGCAAGGGACAGGATTGATTTCTCGCAGTATTTT.

This clonotype was seen a few times. This sequence joins TRBV20-1 and TRBJ1-5; no clear D. CDR1 is DFQATT and CDR2 is SNEGSKA in the germline V gene (reference sequence). The germline V and J ends were trimmed by 2 bases and 0 bases, with 8 bases remaining between them. The CDR3 sequence is 14 residues long. CDR3 sequence reads: CSARRQTSNQPQHF. CDR3 nucleotides: TGCAGTGCTAGACGGCAAACTAGCAATCAGCCCCAGCATTTT.

This clonotype was observed at least ten times. The chain combines TRBV12-3 or TRBV12-4 with TRBJ2-2; D remains ambiguous. With 6 bases removed from V and 4 bases from J, the gap between germline ends came to 9 bases. The CDR3 has 13 residues. In nucleotides, the CDR3 is TGTGCCAGCAGCACCGACGGCACCGGGGAGCTGTTTTTT. Amino acid sequence: CASSTDGTGELFF.

In its sample, this clonotype was seen once. At one end the junction does not follow the germline gene, possibly because of a read error. The chain combines TRBV11-1 with TRBJ2-3; TRBD2 matches at 9 bases. The CDR3 is 19 amino acids. CDR1 is SGHAT and CDR2 is FQDESV in the germline V gene (reference sequence). Written as DNA, the CDR3 is TGTGACAGCAGCTTTTATCTTGGAGGTAGCGGGAGCCCCACAGATACGCAGTATTTT. Translation: CDSSFYLGGSGSPTDTQYF.

V usage is TRBV12-3 or TRBV12-4 and J usage is TRBJ1-2, with a weak D call TRBD1 (5 bases). This CDR3 has 12 amino acids. The germline V and J ends were trimmed by 5 bases and 4 bases, with 8 bases remaining between them. The CDR3 region has the DNA TGTGCCAGCAGTAGGGGCCTCTATGGCTACACCTTC. Translation: CASSRGLYGYTF.

This clonotype was recorded many times. The genes are TRBV27 and TRBJ2-1, with D uncertain. Trimming stripped 3 bases from V and 5 bases from J, with 11 bases between. Germline V gene lookup returns CDR1 MNHEY and CDR2 SMNVEV (reference sequence). This CDR3 comprises 14 residues. The CDR3, as DNA: TGTGCCAGCAGTTTTGATGCGAACCACAATGAGCAGTTCTTC. It encodes CASSFDANHNEQFF.

This clonotype was found many times. The chain uses TRBV5-6 and TRBJ2-1; D is uncertain. The V end was cut by 4 bases, the J end by 0 bases, with 11 bases between. The CDR3 contains 15 residues. Germline lookup yields CDR1 SGHDT and CDR2 YYEEEE. The CDR3 bases are TGTGCCAGCAGCAACGGTGTGCGCTCCTACAATGAGCAGTTCTTC. Protein: CASSNGVRSYNEQFF.

This clonotype was found many times. This chain connects TRBV4-2 to TRBJ2-7, with a tentative D call TRBD1 (6 bases). This CDR3 is 16 amino acids long. Germline V gene sequence: CDR1 LGHNA, CDR2 YNFKEQ. The germline V and J ends were trimmed by 0 bases and 0 bases, with 12 bases remaining between them. For the CDR3, the DNA is TGTGCCAGCAGCCAAGATCAGGGACACTTCTCCTACGAGCAGTACTTC. Its protein is CASSQDQGHFSYEQYF.

This clonotype has only a few counts. The DNA for the CDR3 is TGTGCCACCAGTAGGCGTAATGAGCAGTTCTTC. Residues: CATSRRNEQFF. The rearrangement uses TRBV24-1 and TRBJ2-1; unclear D gene. V gave up 6 bases and J gave up 7 bases, with 6 bases separating them. This CDR3 has 11 amino acids. Germline loops: CDR1 KGHDR, CDR2 SFDVKD.

This chain connects TRBV2 to TRBJ1-1, with 7 bases that match TRBD1. CDR1 and CDR2 from the germline V gene are SNHLY and FYNNEI. V shed 5 bases and J 3 bases; nucleotides not matched to a gene: 18. This CDR3 contains 18 residues. CDR3 nucleotides: TGTGCCAGCAGTCCGACAGGGTATCGTATTCCCGGGTACACTGAAGCTTTCTTT. Its protein is CASSPTGYRIPGYTEAFF.

This clonotype appeared a few times. This chain uses TRBV28 with TRBJ1-4, with TRBD1 as a possible D gene (5 bases). The V gene lost 10 bases and the J gene lost 8 bases, with 17 bases spanning the gap. There are 13 residues in the CDR3. The germline CDR1 and CDR2 sequences are MDHEN and SYDVKM. The CDR3 DNA is TGTGCCACCGGGGACTCGCTTGGGGAAAAACTGTTTTTT. Residues: CATGDSLGEKLFF. Filled out from reference TRBV28 and TRBJ1-4, the complete variable domain reads DVKVTQSSRYLVKRTGEKVFLECVQDMDHENMFWYRQDPGLGLRLIYFSYDVKMKEKGDIPEGYSVSREKKERFSLILESASTNQTSMYLCATGDSLGEKLFFGSGTQLSVL.

In this sample, this clonotype turned up many times. V is TRBV20-1 and J is TRBJ2-3, with TRBD2 identical over 12 bases. With 2 bases clipped from V and 6 bases from J, the junction kept 3 bases outside the gene matches. CDR1 is DFQATT, CDR2 SNEGSKA, per germline (reference sequence). CDR3 size: 14 residues. CDR3 DNA: TGCAGTGCTAGAACTAGCGGGAGGTCTGATACGCAGTATTTT. This translates into CSARTSGRSDTQYF.